A single sample is the source of the 32 T cell receptor beta chains below, sequenced in a study of T-cell memory formation after mild COVID-19. TCRdb re-called the 5' RACE reads through MiXCR, storing one row per CDR3 protein. The data hold 250,000 or so distinct CDR3 sequences, with roughly 10% observed a single time. The sequenced sample consisted of PBMCs or a T cell subset sorted from them (not recorded which). The receptor set was obtained from a man aged 18 to 29 who had mild COVID-19 (a few samples of this study predate the infection). Cell type and time point are not known.

The table lists this clonotype with a few counts. The chain has TRBV4-1 and TRBJ1-4; D gene ambiguous. Germline values: CDR1 MGHRA, CDR2 YSYEKL. The V gene lost 3 bases and the J gene lost 2 bases, with 10 bases spanning the gap. The CDR3 has 15 residues. The CDR3 sequence is CASSQLVGTNEKLFF. The CDR3 nucleotides read TGCGCCAGCAGCCAGCTTGTAGGGACTAATGAAAAACTGTTTTTT.

The gene calls are TRBV7-6 and TRBJ2-5; 7 bases are a match to TRBD1. The germline gives CDR1 SGHVS, CDR2 FNYEAQ. With V trimmed by 5 bases and J by 4 bases, 4 bases remained unmatched. This CDR3 region has 13 residues. The chain's CDR3 is CASSTWDRETQYF. The CDR3 DNA reads TGTGCCAGCAGCACCTGGGACAGAGAGACCCAGTACTTC.

The sample holds a few counts of this clonotype. The CDR3 bases are TGTGCCAGCAGTTCGGGACTGAGCTACGAGCAGTACTTC. This translates into CASSSGLSYEQYF. The chain combines TRBV12-3 or TRBV12-4 with TRBJ2-7; a possible D gene is TRBD2 (6 bases). V lost 4 bases to trimming and J lost 3 bases, with 10 bases between them. The CDR3 has 13 residues.

This clonotype was seen only a few times. The chain is built from TRBV15 and TRBJ1-1, with TRBD1 identical over 10 bases. The V gene end was trimmed by 9 bases and the J gene end by 1 base; junction bases not matched to a gene: 2. There are 13 residues in the CDR3. Germline V gene data show CDR1 as LNHNV and CDR2 as YYDKDF (reference sequence). The CDR3 sequence: CATGDRGNTEAFF. The CDR3 coding sequence is TGTGCCACTGGGGACAGGGGGAACACTGAAGCTTTCTTT. The full variable domain, with the rest looked up from reference TRBV15 and TRBJ1-1, is DAMVIQNPRYQVTQFGKPVTLSCSQTLNHNVMYWYQQKSSQAPKLLFHYYDKDFNNEADTPDNFQSRRPNTSFCFLDIRSPGLGDTAMYLCATGDRGNTEAFFGQGTRLTVV.

This clonotype turned up a few times. The CDR3 nucleotides read TGTGCCAGCAGACTTAGCGGGGGGAAATTCAATGAGCAGTTCTTC. Protein product: CASRLSGGKFNEQFF. The chain is built from TRBV11-2 and TRBJ2-1; TRBD2 agrees at 10 bases. Looked up from germline, CDR1 is SGHAT and CDR2 is FQNNGV. V shed 6 bases and J 6 bases; nucleotides not matched to a gene: 8. There are 15 residues in the CDR3.

The chain combines TRBV6-5 with TRBJ2-7, with D maybe TRBD2 (6 bases). This CDR3 has 12 amino acids. Trimming removed 2 bases from V and 7 bases from J, with 9 bases in between. Germline V CDR1 and CDR2: MNHEY, SVGAGI. The CDR3 coding sequence is TGTGCCAGCAGTTACCTGGCGGGGGAGCAGTACTTC. Its translation is CASSYLAGEQYF.

This clonotype was picked up many times. This chain joins TRBV11-2 and TRBJ2-7, with D uncertain. This CDR3 is built from 12 residues. CDR1 is SGHAT and CDR2 is FQNNGV in the germline V gene. Trimming cost V 5 bases and J 2 bases, with 7 bases left between them. CDR3 coding DNA: TGTGCCAGCAGCCGCTGGACCTACGAGCAGTACTTC. Residues: CASSRWTYEQYF.

This clonotype has a count of ten or more. The chain recombines TRBV18 with TRBJ1-1; D call uncertain. Germline CDR1 reads KGHSH; CDR2 reads LQKENI. This CDR3 is 12 amino acids long. The V end lost 5 bases, the J end lost 2 bases, and 6 bases lay between the germline ends. The CDR3 DNA reads TGTGCCAGCTCATCTCAAAACACTGAAGCTTTCTTT. Its protein product is CASSSQNTEAFF.

This clonotype was seen a few times. The CDR3 nucleotides are TGCGCCAGCAGCCAAGTGGTGGGGGATCCGCAGTTCTTC. Protein: CASSQVVGDPQFF. This chain joins TRBV4-3 and TRBJ2-1; D is perhaps TRBD1 or TRBD2 (5 bases each). This CDR3 is built from 13 residues. V lost 1 base and J lost 12, with 13 bases in between. The germline V gene encodes CDR1 LGHNA and CDR2 YSLEER.

This clonotype has a handful of counts. J is TRBJ1-1 and V is TRBV2; D might be TRBD1 (5 bases). Trimming pared 5 bases from V and 3 bases from J, leaving 10 bases between. The CDR3 contains 13 residues. The germline gives CDR1 SNHLY, CDR2 FYNNEI. The DNA for the CDR3 is TGTGCCAGCAGTTCGGGGGAGGACACTGAAGCTTTCTTT. Protein product: CASSSGEDTEAFF.

In this sample, this clonotype turned up a few times. The CDR3 nucleotides are TGCAGTGCGACACAGCCGAGCTCCTACAATGAGCAGTTCTTC. This encodes CSATQPSSYNEQFF. This rearrangement joins TRBV20-1 to TRBJ2-1; no reliable D call. Trimming removed 6 bases at V and 0 bases at J, with 12 bases between. CDR1 and CDR2 from the germline V gene are DFQATT and SNEGSKA (reference sequence). The CDR3 is made up of 14 amino acids.

This clonotype was seen a few times. The chain has TRBV12-3 or TRBV12-4 and TRBJ2-7, with D tentatively TRBD2 (5 bases). The CDR3 sequence is 13 residues long. V was cut by 4 bases and J by 6 bases, with 13 bases left in between. CDR3 bases: TGTGCCAGCAGTTCCCAAGGAGGTAGCGAGCAGTACTTC. It translates to CASSSQGGSEQYF.

Only a few counts were recorded for this clonotype. The chain uses TRBV11-2 and TRBJ1-1; D perhaps matches TRBD1 (5 bases). The CDR3 has 13 amino acids. Trimming took off 5 bases at V and 5 bases at J, with 12 bases between the two ends. Germline assignment: CDR1 SGHAT and CDR2 FQNNGV. The CDR3 region is CASSEAGRTEAFF. For the CDR3, the DNA is TGTGCCAGCAGCGAAGCAGGGCGGACTGAAGCTTTCTTT.

The rearrangement links TRBV7-8 to TRBJ2-1; maybe TRBD1 (5 bases). CDR1 is SGHVS and CDR2 is FQNEAQ in the germline V gene. V was trimmed by 2 bases and J by 15 bases, leaving 17 bases between them. The CDR3 is 13 residues long. CDR3 sequence (DNA): TGTGCCAGCAGCTTACGAGCGTGGGGCCAGGGGTTCTTC. Amino acids: CASSLRAWGQGFF.

A few counts support this clonotype. This chain joins TRBV6-5 and TRBJ2-7, with 7 positions matching TRBD1. V trimming: 0 bases; J trimming: 5 bases; junction bases outside the gene matches: 4. CDR1 and CDR2 from the germline V gene are MNHEY and SVGAGI. This CDR3 comprises 14 residues. For the CDR3, the DNA is TGTGCCAGCAGTTACTCGACAGGGACGAACGAGCAGTACTTC. Protein: CASSYSTGTNEQYF.

This clonotype was observed a handful of times. The chain links TRBV27 to TRBJ2-1; maybe TRBD1 (6 bases). Trimming stripped 6 bases from V and 4 bases from J, with 16 bases between. The CDR3 is 15 residues long. Germline-derived CDR1 and CDR2 are MNHEY and SMNVEV (reference sequence). The CDR3 loop reads CASSSTGTRYNEQFF. CDR3 nucleotide sequence: TGTGCCAGCAGCTCAACAGGGACAAGGTACAATGAGCAGTTCTTC.

This clonotype appeared many times. The chain employs TRBV7-2 and TRBJ2-3; D remains ambiguous. The CDR3 covers 13 residues. Between the trimmed V and J ends, which lost 1 base and 3 bases, there was a span of 5 bases. CDR1 is SGHTA, CDR2 FQGNSA, per germline. The CDR3 region is CASSLGVTDTQYF. DNA for the CDR3: TGTGCCAGCAGCTTAGGAGTGACAGATACGCAGTATTTT.

The rearrangement joins TRBV24-1 to TRBJ1-1, with D maybe TRBD1 (5 bases). Trimming took off 8 bases at V and 1 base at J, with 13 bases between the two ends. Germline CDR1 is KGHDR and CDR2 is SFDVKD. The CDR3 covers 14 residues. This CDR3 is CATTAGRGNTEAFF. CDR3 nucleotide sequence: TGTGCCACCACCGCAGGGAGGGGGAACACTGAAGCTTTCTTT.

This clonotype was counted only a few times. This rearrangement joins TRBV6-2 or TRBV6-3 to TRBJ1-5; TRBD1 might be the D (6 bases). From germline, CDR1 is MNHEY and CDR2 SVGEGT. The CDR3 covers 15 residues. V lost 7 bases to trimming and J lost 1 base, with 14 bases between them. CDR3 sequence reads: CASKNSGTSNQPQHF. CDR3 coding DNA: TGTGCCAGCAAAAACTCCGGGACAAGCAATCAGCCCCAGCATTTT.

This chain connects TRBV7-2 to TRBJ2-4, with 10 nucleotides matching TRBD2. There are 17 residues in the CDR3. From germline, CDR1 is SGHTA and CDR2 FQGNSA. After removal of 5 bases from V and 0 bases from J, the junction contained 7 bases not matched to a gene. The CDR3 sequence: CASSDRTSGVAKNIQYF. In DNA, the CDR3 is TGTGCCAGCAGCGATCGGACTAGCGGTGTAGCCAAAAACATTCAGTACTTC.

The sample holds a few counts of this clonotype. The gene calls are TRBV20-1 and TRBJ2-1, with D hard to call. The germline V gene encodes CDR1 DFQATT and CDR2 SNEGSKA (reference sequence). V was trimmed by 0 bases and J by 4 bases, leaving 13 bases between them. The CDR3 length is 15 residues. The CDR3 DNA is TGCAGTGCTAGAGATGAGAGCGTGGTTTACAATGAGCAGTTCTTC. This translates into CSARDESVVYNEQFF.

This clonotype came up many times. V gene TRBV6-2 or TRBV6-3 combines with J gene TRBJ1-1, with 7 bases lining up with TRBD1. Unmatched junction bases numbered 5, after V lost 2 bases and J lost 2 bases. The germline CDR1 and CDR2 sequences are MNHEY and SVGEGT. CDR3 size: 15 residues. The CDR3 here is CASSYRGTANTEAFF. The CDR3 DNA sequence: TGTGCCAGCAGTTACAGGGGGACAGCTAACACTGAAGCTTTCTTT.

The V and J genes are TRBV7-2 and TRBJ2-5; 7 bases agree with TRBD1. V shed 5 bases and J 4 bases; nucleotides not matched to a gene: 7. The germline V gene encodes CDR1 SGHTA and CDR2 FQGNSA. CDR3 size: 14 residues. CDR3 coding DNA: TGTGCCAGCAGCGCAACTAGGGACAGAGAGACCCAGTACTTC. Protein product: CASSATRDRETQYF.

V is TRBV28 and J is TRBJ2-1, with a weak D call TRBD2 (7 bases). The germline V gene encodes CDR1 MDHEN and CDR2 SYDVKM. Trimming shortened V by 4 bases and J by 9 bases, and 19 bases separated the two germline ends. This CDR3 spans 15 amino acids. DNA of the CDR3: TGTGCCAGCAGTTCAGGCGGGGGCCCCTCTTTTGAGCAGTTCTTC. This translates into CASSSGGGPSFEQFF.

This clonotype was found many times. The chain couples TRBV5-1 to TRBJ2-1; TRBD1 is a possible D gene (7 bases). This CDR3 is built from 14 residues. CDR1 SGHRS and CDR2 YFSETQ come from the germline V gene. V was cut by 4 bases and J by 6 bases, with 14 bases left in between. This CDR3 is CASSRQGDFNEQFF. The CDR3 nucleotides are TGCGCCAGCAGCAGGCAGGGGGACTTCAATGAGCAGTTCTTC.

This sequence joins TRBV20-1 and TRBJ1-2, with 8 bases identical to TRBD1. This CDR3 comprises 13 residues. V trimming: 0 bases; J trimming: 7 bases; junction bases outside the gene matches: 4. CDR1 and CDR2 from the germline V gene are DFQATT and SNEGSKA (reference sequence). Here the CDR3 DNA reads TGCAGTGCTAGAGATTTCAGGGGGCTTGGCTACACCTTC. Protein sequence: CSARDFRGLGYTF.

This clonotype was seen only a few times. The chain is built from TRBV5-1 and TRBJ2-5; 13 bases match TRBD2. The CDR3 has 18 amino acids. Germline lookup yields CDR1 SGHRS and CDR2 YFSETQ. Trimming removed 3 bases from V and 2 bases from J; junction bases left unmatched: 10. This chain's CDR3 is CASSWTSGGLLRQETQYF. Here the CDR3 DNA reads TGCGCCAGCAGCTGGACTAGCGGGGGCCTTCTCAGGCAAGAGACCCAGTACTTC.

This clonotype appeared many times. The chain uses TRBV10-3 and TRBJ1-1; perhaps TRBD1 as D (6 bases). This CDR3 comprises 13 residues. The V gene's germline CDR1 is ENHRY and CDR2 SYGVKD. Trimming stripped 8 bases from V and 7 bases from J, with 17 bases between. The CDR3 DNA sequence: TGTGCCATCGGCGAGACAGGCCCAGGTGAAGCTTTCTTT. Its translation is CAIGETGPGEAFF.

This clonotype was counted a few times. CDR3 region: CASSGVTSSYNEQFF. CDR3 in DNA: TGTGCCAGCTCTGGGGTCACGTCCTCCTACAATGAGCAGTTCTTC. V is TRBV11-2 and J is TRBJ2-1, with D unclear. Germline lookup yields CDR1 SGHAT and CDR2 FQNNGV. There are 15 residues in the CDR3. Trimming took off 8 bases at V and 0 bases at J, with 14 bases between the two ends.

Regarding this clonotype: The germline gene is not matched at one end of the junction; a read error may be the cause. This chain joins TRBV4-3 and TRBJ2-7, with 8 bases identical to TRBD2. Per germline, CDR1 LGHNA and CDR2 YSLEER. CDR3 length equals 15 residues. The CDR3 DNA reads TGCGCCAGCAGCAAAGAGTCGAGCGGGGGCTACGAGCAGTACTTC. Its protein is CASSKESSGGYEQYF.

This clonotype occurred a few times. The chain couples TRBV20-1 to TRBJ1-5, with D hard to call. CDR3 length: 13 amino acids. Per the germline V gene, CDR1 is DFQATT and CDR2 is SNEGSKA (reference sequence). The V end lost 7 bases, the J end lost 4 bases, and 14 bases lay between the germline ends. CDR3 protein: CSVHNAFNQPQHF. As DNA, the CDR3 is TGCAGTGTACATAATGCTTTTAATCAGCCCCAGCATTTT.

The rearrangement joins TRBV4-3 to TRBJ1-2; TRBD1 matches at 7 bases. Germline V lookup: CDR1 LGHNA, CDR2 YSLEER. V was pared by 4 bases and J by 4 bases, with 6 bases of the junction left unmatched. The CDR3 is 14 residues long. The CDR3 here is CASSPRQGSYGYTF. In DNA form, the CDR3 reads TGCGCCAGCAGCCCCCGACAGGGTTCCTATGGCTACACCTTC.